The 12 T cell receptor beta chains below come from one sample, sequenced in a study of T cells in Graves' hyperthyroidism and ophthalmopathy. Amplified TCR beta CDR3 regions came from RNA transcripts. A set of HTBI primers served as the primers for a first-round RT-PCR of the TCR CDR3. One entry per CDR3 protein, called by TCRdb with MiXCR from the multiplex PCR reads. Among 550,000 to 700,000 distinct CDR3 sequences listed, just over 45% were seen once. The specimen sequenced was peripheral blood or thyroid tissue (not recorded which). The receptors derive from an adult woman with Graves' disease, either hyperthyroidism or ophthalmopathy (not recorded which).

The rearrangement uses TRBV28 and TRBJ2-5, with 9 bases lining up with TRBD1. J lost 9 bases, V lost 6 bases, and 11 bases had no gene match. This CDR3 comprises 14 residues. Germline V gene sequence: CDR1 MDHEN, CDR2 SYDVKM. CDR3 sequence reads: CASRRTGAGEAQYF. In nucleotides, the CDR3 is TGTGCCAGCAGAAGGACAGGGGCGGGGGAGGCCCAGTACTTC.

Only one count was recorded for this clonotype. The chain joins TRBV7-2 to TRBJ1-1; a possible D gene is TRBD1 (5 bases). The V gene's germline CDR1 is SGHTA and CDR2 FQGNSA. With 6 bases removed from V and 3 bases from J, the gap between germline ends came to 14 bases. The CDR3 has 14 amino acids. CDR3 nucleotide sequence: TGTGCCAGCAGGAGGGGAGTTTTGGACACTGAAGCTTTCTTT. Residues: CASRRGVLDTEAFF.

This clonotype has ten or more counts. The chain links TRBV4-1 to TRBJ1-5; TRBD1 might be the D (5 bases). The CDR3 is 16 amino acids. V was shortened by 1 base and J by 4 bases, with 14 bases between the two germline ends. Germline V gene sequence: CDR1 MGHRA, CDR2 YSYEKL. The CDR3 DNA reads as TGCGCCAGCAGCCAAGTCGGTCGGGGCAGGAATCAGCCCCAGCATTTT. Its protein product is CASSQVGRGRNQPQHF.

The sample holds many counts of this clonotype. The chain recombines TRBV7-9 with TRBJ2-7, with TRBD1 matching over 9 bases. Germline V lookup: CDR1 SEHNR, CDR2 FQNEAQ (reference sequence). The junction had 5 bases not matched to a gene; V was cut back by 1 base and J by 7 bases. The CDR3 is made up of 14 amino acids. The CDR3 spells CASSLGPGTGEQYF. The DNA for the CDR3 is TGTGCCAGCAGCTTAGGCCCCGGGACAGGGGAGCAGTACTTC.

This clonotype has only a few counts. V and J are TRBV7-2 and TRBJ1-6; D might be TRBD1 (5 bases). This CDR3 is built from 13 residues. CDR1 is SGHTA, CDR2 FQGNSA, per germline. Trimming took off 8 bases at V and 7 bases at J, with 12 bases between the two ends. CDR3: CASGTGPNSPLHF. The DNA for the CDR3 is TGTGCCAGCGGGACGGGCCCAAATTCACCCCTCCACTTT.

This sequence joins TRBV7-9 and TRBJ2-7, with 8 bases fitting TRBD2. Germline CDR1 is SEHNR and CDR2 is FQNEAQ (reference sequence). Unmatched junction bases numbered 9, after V lost 2 bases and J lost 3 bases. CDR3 size: 16 residues. CDR3 bases: TGTGCCAGCAGCTTAATGCCAGCGGGAGTGGACTACGAGCAGTACTTC. Protein product: CASSLMPAGVDYEQYF.

At least ten counts were recorded for this clonotype. The rearrangement uses TRBV6-5 and TRBJ1-1; D remains ambiguous. The CDR3 is made up of 15 amino acids. CDR1 is MNHEY, CDR2 SVGAGI, per germline. Trimming took 1 base from V and 10 from J, leaving 19 bases between them. The DNA for the CDR3 is TGTGCCAGCAGTTACTTAAGATTTGGGGTAAGAGGAGCTTTCTTT. Protein sequence: CASSYLRFGVRGAFF.

This clonotype was seen repeatedly, ten times or more. The chain employs TRBV5-1 and TRBJ1-2; TRBD1 might be the D (6 bases). The V and J ends lost 0 bases and 5 bases respectively, with 11 bases between them. This CDR3 has 14 residues. Germline V CDR1 and CDR2: SGHRS, YFSETQ. The CDR3 coding sequence is TGCGCCAGCAGCTTGGACAGGGTGGGGTATGGCTACACCTTC. As protein: CASSLDRVGYGYTF.

The rearrangement uses TRBV10-3 and TRBJ1-2; possibly TRBD1 for D (6 bases). The CDR3 is made up of 15 amino acids. Trimming shortened V by 2 bases and J by 7 bases, and 17 bases separated the two germline ends. Germline values: CDR1 ENHRY, CDR2 SYGVKD. The CDR3 DNA reads TGTGCCATCAGTGAGGGGAGATCAGGGGAAAGTGGCTACACCTTC. It translates to CAISEGRSGESGYTF.

The rearrangement joins TRBV25-1 to TRBJ2-7; 8 positions agree with TRBD1. CDR3 length: 15 residues. Trimming at V came to 1 base and at J to 3 bases, leaving 5 bases not matched to a gene. CDR1 and CDR2 from the germline V gene are MGHDK and SYGVNS. The CDR3 sequence is CASSELGGQDYEQYF. The CDR3 bases are TGTGCCAGCAGTGAATTAGGGGGACAGGACTACGAGCAGTACTTC.

The V and J genes are TRBV10-2 and TRBJ2-7; D call uncertain. CDR3 size: 14 residues. The germline V gene has CDR1 WSHSY and CDR2 SAAADI. V was cut by 2 bases and J by 2 bases, with 10 bases left in between. The CDR3 nucleotides are TGCGCCAGCAGTGAGGGGCGCCTGACCTACGAGCAGTACTTC. It specifies CASSEGRLTYEQYF.

The chain links TRBV4-1 to TRBJ1-1, with TRBD1 matching 7 bases. Trimming took 4 bases from V and 5 from J; bases not matched to a gene: 10. Germline CDR1 MGHRA, CDR2 YSYEKL. The CDR3 covers 15 residues. CDR3 sequence reads: CASSLGEGAGTEAFF. Here the CDR3 DNA reads TGCGCCAGCAGCCTAGGGGAGGGGGCAGGGACTGAAGCTTTCTTT.